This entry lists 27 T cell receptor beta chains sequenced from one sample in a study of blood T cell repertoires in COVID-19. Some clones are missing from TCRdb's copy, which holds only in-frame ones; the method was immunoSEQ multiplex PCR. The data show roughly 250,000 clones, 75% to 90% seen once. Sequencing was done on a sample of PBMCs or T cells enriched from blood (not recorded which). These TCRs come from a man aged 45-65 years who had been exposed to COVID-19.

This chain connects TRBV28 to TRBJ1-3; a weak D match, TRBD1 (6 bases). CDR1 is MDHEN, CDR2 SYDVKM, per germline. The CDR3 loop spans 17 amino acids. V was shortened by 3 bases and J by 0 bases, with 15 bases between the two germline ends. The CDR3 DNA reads TGTGCCAGCAGTTTGTATTCTACAGGGATCTCTGGAAACACCATATATTTT. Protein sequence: CASSLYSTGISGNTIYF.

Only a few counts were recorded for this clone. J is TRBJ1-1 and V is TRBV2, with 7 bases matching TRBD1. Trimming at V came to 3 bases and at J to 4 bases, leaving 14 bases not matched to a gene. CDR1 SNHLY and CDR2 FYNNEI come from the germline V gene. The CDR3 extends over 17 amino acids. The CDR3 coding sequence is TGTGCCAGCAGTGATCAGGGGGTTAGTGTCTTAGTCACTGAAGCTTTCTTT. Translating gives CASSDQGVSVLVTEAFF.

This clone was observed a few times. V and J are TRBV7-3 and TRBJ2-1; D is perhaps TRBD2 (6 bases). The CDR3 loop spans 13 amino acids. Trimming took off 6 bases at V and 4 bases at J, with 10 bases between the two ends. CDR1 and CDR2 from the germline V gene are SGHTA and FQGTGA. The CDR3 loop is CASSSREYNEQFF. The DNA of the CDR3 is TGTGCCAGCAGTTCTCGGGAGTACAATGAGCAGTTCTTC.

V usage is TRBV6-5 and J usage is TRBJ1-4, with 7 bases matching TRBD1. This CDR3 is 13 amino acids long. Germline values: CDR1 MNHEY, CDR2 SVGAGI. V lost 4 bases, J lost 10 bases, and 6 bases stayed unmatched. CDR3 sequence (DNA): TGTGCCAGCAGTTCACCAGGGGGAAGAAAACTGTTTTTT. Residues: CASSSPGGRKLFF.

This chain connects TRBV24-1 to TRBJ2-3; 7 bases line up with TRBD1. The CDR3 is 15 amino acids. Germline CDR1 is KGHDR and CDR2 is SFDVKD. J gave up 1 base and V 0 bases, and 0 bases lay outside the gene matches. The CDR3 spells CATSDLDRGTDTQYF. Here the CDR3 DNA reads TGTGCCACCAGTGATTTGGACAGGGGCACAGATACGCAGTATTTT.

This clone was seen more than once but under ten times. Here the CDR3 reads CASSTGQGDNQPQHF. CDR3 nucleotide sequence: TGCGCCAGCAGCACCGGACAGGGCGATAATCAGCCCCAGCATTTT. This chain joins TRBV5-1 and TRBJ1-5; 8 bases align to TRBD1. Germline values: CDR1 SGHRS, CDR2 YFSETQ. CDR3 size: 15 residues. V shed 4 bases and J 4 bases; nucleotides not matched to a gene: 7. The full variable domain, rest sourced from reference TRBV5-1 and TRBJ1-5, is KAGVTQTPRYLIKTRGQQVTLSCSPISGHRSVSWYQQTPGQGLQFLFEYFSETQRNKGNFPGRFSGRQFSNSRSEMNVSTLELGDSALYLCASSTGQGDNQPQHFGDGTRLSIL.

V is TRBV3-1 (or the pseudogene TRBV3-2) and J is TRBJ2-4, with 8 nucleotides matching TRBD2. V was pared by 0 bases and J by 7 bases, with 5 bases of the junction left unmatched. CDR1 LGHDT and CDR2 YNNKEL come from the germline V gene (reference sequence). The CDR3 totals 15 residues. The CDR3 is CASSQERLARNIQYF. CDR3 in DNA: TGTGCCAGCAGCCAAGAAAGACTAGCGAGGAACATTCAGTACTTC.

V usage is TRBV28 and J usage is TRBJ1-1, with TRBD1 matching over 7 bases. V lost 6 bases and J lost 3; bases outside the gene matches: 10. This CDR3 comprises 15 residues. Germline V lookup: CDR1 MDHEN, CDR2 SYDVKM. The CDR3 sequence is CASRPGQAGYTEAFF. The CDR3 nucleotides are TGTGCCAGCAGACCTGGACAGGCGGGATACACTGAAGCTTTCTTT.

This CDR3 is CASSLGRTGNTGELFF. The DNA of the CDR3 is TGTGCCAGCAGCTTAGGTCGGACAGGGAACACCGGGGAGCTGTTTTTT. The J gene is TRBJ2-2, the V gene TRBV7-8; 7 bases are shared with TRBD1. The CDR3 consists of 16 residues. Trimming cost V 1 base and J 1 base; bases outside gene matches: 3. Germline V lookup: CDR1 SGHVS, CDR2 FQNEAQ.

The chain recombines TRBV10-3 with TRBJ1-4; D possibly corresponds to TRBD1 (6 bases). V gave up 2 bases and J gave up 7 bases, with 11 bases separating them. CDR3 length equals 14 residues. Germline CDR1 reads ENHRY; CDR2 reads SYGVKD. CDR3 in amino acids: CAISENKGGEKLFF. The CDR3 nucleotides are TGTGCCATCAGTGAGAACAAAGGGGGTGAAAAACTGTTTTTT.

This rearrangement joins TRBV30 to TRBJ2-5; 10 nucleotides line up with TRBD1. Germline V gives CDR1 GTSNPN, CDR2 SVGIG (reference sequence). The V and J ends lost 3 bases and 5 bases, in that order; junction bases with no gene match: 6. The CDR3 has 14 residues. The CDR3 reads CAWSRGTGEETQYF. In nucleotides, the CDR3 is TGTGCCTGGAGCCGGGGGACAGGGGAGGAGACCCAGTACTTC.

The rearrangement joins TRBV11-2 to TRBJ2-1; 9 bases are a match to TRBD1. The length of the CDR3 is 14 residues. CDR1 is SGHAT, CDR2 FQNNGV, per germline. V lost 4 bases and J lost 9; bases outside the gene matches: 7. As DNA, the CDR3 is TGTGCCAGCAGCTGGGACAGGGCGGTTGGTGAGCAGTTCTTC. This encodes CASSWDRAVGEQFF.

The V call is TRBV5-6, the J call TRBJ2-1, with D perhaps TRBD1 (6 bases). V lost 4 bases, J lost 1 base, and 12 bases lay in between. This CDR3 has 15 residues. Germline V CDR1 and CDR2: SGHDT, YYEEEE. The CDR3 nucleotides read TGTGCCAGCAGCCATCCCGGACAGTCCTACAATGAGCAGTTCTTC. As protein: CASSHPGQSYNEQFF.

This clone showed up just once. The DNA for the CDR3 is TGTGCCAGCATAATTTCTGTGGGCAGGGGAATGAGTGGCTACACCTTC. This translates into CASIISVGRGMSGYTF. This chain uses TRBV2 with TRBJ1-2, with D maybe TRBD1 (6 bases). The V end was cut by 7 bases, the J end by 7 bases, with 25 bases between. Germline V CDR1 and CDR2: SNHLY, FYNNEI. The CDR3 sequence is 16 residues long.

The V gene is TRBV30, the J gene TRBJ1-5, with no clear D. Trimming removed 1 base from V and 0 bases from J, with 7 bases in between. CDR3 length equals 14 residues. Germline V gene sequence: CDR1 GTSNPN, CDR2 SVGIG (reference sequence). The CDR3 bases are TGTGCCTGGAGTGGAGGGTTTAGCAATCAGCCCCAGCATTTT. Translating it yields CAWSGGFSNQPQHF.

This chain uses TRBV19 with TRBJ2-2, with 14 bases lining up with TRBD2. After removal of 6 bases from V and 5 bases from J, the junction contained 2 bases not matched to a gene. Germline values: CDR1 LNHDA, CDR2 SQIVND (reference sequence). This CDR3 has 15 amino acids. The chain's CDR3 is CASRGLAGETGELFF. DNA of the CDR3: TGTGCCAGTAGGGGACTAGCGGGAGAGACCGGGGAGCTGTTTTTT.

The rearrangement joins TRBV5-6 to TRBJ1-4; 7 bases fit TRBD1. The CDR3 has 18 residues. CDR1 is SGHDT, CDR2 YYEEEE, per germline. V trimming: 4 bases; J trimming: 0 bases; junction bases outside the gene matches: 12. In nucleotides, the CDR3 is TGTGCCAGCAGCCACATAGGGAGCAGGGGGGCAACTAATGAAAAACTGTTTTTT. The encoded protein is CASSHIGSRGATNEKLFF.

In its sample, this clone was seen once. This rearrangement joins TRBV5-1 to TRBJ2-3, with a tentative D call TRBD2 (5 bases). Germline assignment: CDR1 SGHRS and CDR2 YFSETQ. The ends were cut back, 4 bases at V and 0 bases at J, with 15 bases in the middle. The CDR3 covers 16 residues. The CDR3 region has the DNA TGCGCCAGCAGCATAGGACTGGAGGCTAGCACAGATACGCAGTATTTT. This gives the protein CASSIGLEASTDTQYF.

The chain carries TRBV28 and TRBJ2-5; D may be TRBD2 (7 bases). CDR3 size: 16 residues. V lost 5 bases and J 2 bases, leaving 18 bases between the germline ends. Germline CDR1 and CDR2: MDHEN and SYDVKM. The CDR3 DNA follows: TGTGCCAGCAGTCCGCTAGGGCGGGGGCTACAAGAGACCCAGTACTTC. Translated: CASSPLGRGLQETQYF.

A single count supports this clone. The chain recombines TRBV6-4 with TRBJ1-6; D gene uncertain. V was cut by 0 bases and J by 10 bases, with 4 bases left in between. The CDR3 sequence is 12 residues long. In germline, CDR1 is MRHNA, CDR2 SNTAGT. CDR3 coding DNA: TGTGCCAGCAGTGACTCGAGGTCACCCCTCCACTTT. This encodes CASSDSRSPLHF.

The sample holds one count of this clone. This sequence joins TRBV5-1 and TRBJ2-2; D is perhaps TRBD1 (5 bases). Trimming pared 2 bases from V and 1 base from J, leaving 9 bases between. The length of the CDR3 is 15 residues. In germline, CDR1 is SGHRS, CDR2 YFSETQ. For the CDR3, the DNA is TGCGCCAGCAGCTTCCCCGGACAGAACACCGGGGAGCTGTTTTTT. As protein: CASSFPGQNTGELFF.

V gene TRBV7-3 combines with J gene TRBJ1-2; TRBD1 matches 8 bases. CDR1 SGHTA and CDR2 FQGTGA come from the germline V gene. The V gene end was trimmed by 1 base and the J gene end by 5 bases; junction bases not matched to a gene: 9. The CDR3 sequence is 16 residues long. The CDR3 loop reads CASSLKPADRAYGYTF. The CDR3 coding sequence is TGTGCCAGCAGCTTAAAGCCAGCGGACAGGGCGTATGGCTACACCTTC.

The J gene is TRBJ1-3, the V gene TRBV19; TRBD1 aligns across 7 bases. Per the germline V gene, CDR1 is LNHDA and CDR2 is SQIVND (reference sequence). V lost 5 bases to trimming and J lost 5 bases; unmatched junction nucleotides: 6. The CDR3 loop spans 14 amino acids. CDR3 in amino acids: CASSFRDSRNTIYF. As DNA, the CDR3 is TGTGCCAGTAGTTTCCGGGACAGCCGAAACACCATATATTTT.

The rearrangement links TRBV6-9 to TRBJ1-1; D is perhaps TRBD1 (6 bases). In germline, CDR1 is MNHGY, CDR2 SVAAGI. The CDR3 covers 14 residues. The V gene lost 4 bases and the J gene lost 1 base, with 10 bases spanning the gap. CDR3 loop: CASSFAGANTEAFF. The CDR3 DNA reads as TGTGCCAGCAGTTTTGCAGGGGCGAACACTGAAGCTTTCTTT.

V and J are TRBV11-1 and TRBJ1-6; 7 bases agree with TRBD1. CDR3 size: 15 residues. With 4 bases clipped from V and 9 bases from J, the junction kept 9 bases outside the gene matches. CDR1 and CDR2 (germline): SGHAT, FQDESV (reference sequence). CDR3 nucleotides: TGTGCCAGCAGCTCCCGACAGGGCAAGAGTTCACCCCTCCACTTT. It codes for CASSSRQGKSSPLHF.

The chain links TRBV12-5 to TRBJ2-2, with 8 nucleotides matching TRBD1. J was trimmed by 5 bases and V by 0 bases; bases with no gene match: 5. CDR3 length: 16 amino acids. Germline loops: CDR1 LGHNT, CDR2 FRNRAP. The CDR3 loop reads CASGLVLGTGTGELFF. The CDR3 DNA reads TGTGCTAGTGGTTTGGTACTTGGGACAGGAACCGGGGAGCTGTTTTTT.

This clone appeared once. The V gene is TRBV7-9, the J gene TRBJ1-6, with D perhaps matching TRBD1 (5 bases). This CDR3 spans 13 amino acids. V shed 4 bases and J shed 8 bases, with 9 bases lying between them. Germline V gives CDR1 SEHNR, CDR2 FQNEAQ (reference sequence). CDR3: CASSSGLDSPLHF. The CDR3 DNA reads TGTGCCAGCAGCTCAGGGTTAGATTCACCCCTCCACTTT.